These T cell receptor beta chains were read from a single sample in a study of control samples from healthy donors and cancer patients. Clones were read by immunoSEQ multiplex PCR, and TCRdb kept only the in-frame ones, dropping some. This sample has 75,000 to 90,000 clones, with around 89% found just once. The specimen was blood. These receptors originate from a man aged 50-60 years in good health. The CDR3 runs from the conserved cysteine through the conserved F or W. D genes are given only for firm matches. Clone size appears in some rows only: once, few, many, or a class for an expanded clone.

d_call clone_size j_call v_call cdr3_nt cdr3_aa
. . TRBJ2-7 TRBV6-5 TGTGCCACCCTCGACCATTACGAGCAGTACTTC CATLDHYEQYF
. . TRBJ2-5 TRBV30 TGTGCCTGGAGTCCCGCTCTACTAGGAGTTGAGACCCAGTACTTC CAWSPALLGVETQYF
. . TRBJ2-3 TRBV4-3 TGCGCCAGCAGCCAAGTAGGGGGGGCAGATACGCAGTATTTT CASSQVGGADTQYF
TRBD1 . TRBJ1-5 TRBV11-2 TGTGCCAGCAGCTTCTTAATCGGGACAGGGGATAGCAATCAGCCCCAGCATTTT CASSFLIGTGDSNQPQHF
TRBD2 . TRBJ2-3 TRBV29-1 TGCAGCGTTCCCGAGACTAGCGGAGATACGCAGTATTTT CSVPETSGDTQYF
TRBD2 . TRBJ2-5 TRBV11-2 TGTGCCAGCAGCGGAATAGCGGGGGCCCAAGAGACCCAGTACTTC CASSGIAGAQETQYF
TRBD1 . TRBJ1-5 TRBV5-7 TGTGCCAGCAGCTTGGTCGGCAGGGGGGCAGACTGCAATCAGCCCCAGCATTTT CASSLVGRGADCNQPQHF
. . TRBJ1-1 TRBV29-1 TGCAGCGTTGAAGCCCAGCGCTCCGCTGAAGCTTTCTTT CSVEAQRSAEAFF
TRBD1 . TRBJ2-3 TRBV9 TGTGCCAGCAGCCTAAAACAGGGGGGCTCAGATACGCAGTATTTT CASSLKQGGSDTQYF
. . TRBJ1-5 TRBV19 TGTGCCAGTAGTATGACGTGGGGGATGTTGAATCAGCCCCAGCATTTT CASSMTWGMLNQPQHF
TRBD1 . TRBJ1-6 TRBV27 TGTGCCAGCAGTCCCGGGACAGGGGGAGTTTCACCCCTCCACTTT CASSPGTGGVSPLHF
TRBD1 once TRBJ1-1 TRBV7-9 TGTGCCAGCAGCTCATGGGCAGGGGGCTTTAAGAACACTGAAGCTTTCTTT CASSSWAGGFKNTEAFF
. . TRBJ1-2 TRBV6-5 TGTGCCAGCAGTTACTCGAGCGACACCTCGATAAGTGGCTACACCTTC CASSYSSDTSISGYTF
TRBD1 . TRBJ1-2 TRBV7-2 TGTGCCAGCAGCTCAGGGGGGGAATTGGGTGGCTACACCTTC CASSSGGELGGYTF
TRBD1 . TRBJ1-1 TRBV4-3 TGCGCCAGCAGCCAAGGTTTCAAAGGGGGCCGGTTAAGGAACACTGAAGCTTTCTTT CASSQGFKGGRLRNTEAFF
. . TRBJ2-2 TRBV19 TGTGCCAGTAGTATAGATGGTGGCGCTGGCACCGGGGAGCTGTTTTTT CASSIDGGAGTGELFF
TRBD1 . TRBJ1-5 TRBV10-2 TGCGCCAGCAGTGGGACCGCCGGGACAGGGGTGTCCCAGCCCCAGCATTTT CASSGTAGTGVSQPQHF
. . TRBJ2-7 TRBV19 TGTGCCAGTAGTCCGGGACAAAAGGGCTACGAGCAGTACTTC CASSPGQKGYEQYF
TRBD1 . TRBJ1-1 TRBV11-3 TGTGCCAGCAAATCCGGGACAGAGAACACTGAAGCTTTCTTT CASKSGTENTEAFF
. . TRBJ1-4 TRBV2 TGTGCCAGCAGTTCACAGGGCAGAACTAATGAAAAACTGTTTTTT CASSSQGRTNEKLFF
TRBD1 . TRBJ1-2 TRBV7-2 TGTGCCAGCAGCTTAAGAGGGGGCGCCGACTATGGCTACACCTTC CASSLRGGADYGYTF
TRBD1 once TRBJ2-1 TRBV2 TGTGCCAGCAGTGGAGGACAGGGATTTTACAATGAGCAGTTCTTC CASSGGQGFYNEQFF
. . TRBJ1-6 TRBV14 TGTGCCAGCAGCCAGGGGCTTGCCTATAATTCACCCCTCCACTTT CASSQGLAYNSPLHF
TRBD1 . TRBJ1-4 TRBV10-3 TGTGCCATCAGACCCGACAGGGACGGAAAACTGTTTTTT CAIRPDRDGKLFF
. few TRBJ1-2 TRBV5-5 TGTGCCAGCAGCGGGCCCCGGGACGGACCATCTAACTATGGCTACACCTTC CASSGPRDGPSNYGYTF
TRBD2 . TRBJ2-5 TRBV7-8 TGTGCCAGCAGCCGCGGGGGGGAGACCCAGTACTTC CASSRGGETQYF
. . TRBJ1-1 TRBV3-1/TRBV3-2 TGTGCCAGCAGCCCATTCCACGGCAGTGAAGCTTTCTTT CASSPFHGSEAFF
. . TRBJ1-1 TRBV3-1/TRBV3-2 TGTGCCAGCAGCCAAGATCTCTGGGGCACTGAAGCTTTCTTT CASSQDLWGTEAFF
. . TRBJ2-1 TRBV29-1 TGCAGCGTTGATCTAGGCACCTACAATGAGCAGTTCTTC CSVDLGTYNEQFF
. few TRBJ1-3 TRBV9 TGTGCCAGCAGCGCAAGATTGGGCTCTGGAAACACCATATATTTT CASSARLGSGNTIYF
TRBD1 few TRBJ1-6 TRBV2 TGTGCCAGCAGTGTTCGCAGGGGGCATTCACCCCTCCACTTT CASSVRRGHSPLHF
. . TRBJ1-2 TRBV19 TGTGCCAGTAGTGACAGTGATCGCTACACCTTC CASSDSDRYTF
TRBD1 . TRBJ1-5 TRBV19 TGTGCCAGTAGTTTCCAGACAGGGGGCTTTGAGCCCCAGCATTTT CASSFQTGGFEPQHF
. . TRBJ2-1 TRBV29-1 TGCAGCGTTGAAGATCGGCAGAGGTACAATGAGCAGTTCTTC CSVEDRQRYNEQFF
. . TRBJ2-7 TRBV9 TGTGCCAGCAGCGTCTACAGCTCCGGCGAGCAGTACTTC CASSVYSSGEQYF
TRBD1 once TRBJ2-7 TRBV29-1 TGCAGCGTGCGACAGGGGACCTCCTACGAGCAGTACTTC CSVRQGTSYEQYF
TRBD2 . TRBJ2-3 TRBV7-9 TGTGCCAGCAGCTTAAAGGCCCCCGGACTAGCGCCAGATACGCAGTATTTT CASSLKAPGLAPDTQYF
. . TRBJ1-2 TRBV11-2 TGTGCCAGCAGCTTAGGAGCCAGCGGTCGGATCTATGGCTACACCTTC CASSLGASGRIYGYTF
TRBD2 . TRBJ2-7 TRBV7-8 TGTGCCAGCAGCTTACTAGCGGGGGGCTCCTACGAGCAGTACTTC CASSLLAGGSYEQYF
. . TRBJ2-7 TRBV4-1 TGCGCCAGCAGCCAAGACCCAGCAGGGGCCGTCCACGAGCAGTACTTC CASSQDPAGAVHEQYF
. . TRBJ1-5 TRBV6-6 TGTGCCAGCAGTTCCCGGCGGGTGGGGGAAAATCAGCCCCAGCATTTT CASSSRRVGENQPQHF
. . TRBJ2-1 TRBV5-4 TGTGCCAGCGTCGGGGGCCAGTACTACAATGAGCAGTTCTTC CASVGGQYYNEQFF
. . TRBJ1-6 TRBV10-3 TGTGCCACCCTTCAGGTTCCTGATTCACCCCTCCACTTT CATLQVPDSPLHF
. . TRBJ1-1 TRBV7-3 TGTGCCAGCAGCTTAGAAGGGAACACTGAAGCTTTCTTT CASSLEGNTEAFF
. . TRBJ2-7 TRBV2 TGTGCCAGCAGCTCCGGACAGTACGAGCAGTACTTC CASSSGQYEQYF
TRBD1 once TRBJ2-2 TRBV6-4 TGTGCCAGCAGCCTGACAGGGGGGGCCGGGGAGCTGTTTTTT CASSLTGGAGELFF
. . TRBJ1-3 TRBV2 TGTGCCAGCAGTGAACTGGGTAGCTCTGGAAACACCATATATTTT CASSELGSSGNTIYF
. . TRBJ2-5 TRBV7-2 TGTGCCAGCAGCCTCCGGGATCTAGAGACCCAGTACTTC CASSLRDLETQYF
. . TRBJ1-6 TRBV2 TGTGCCAGCAGTGTCAGGGGAGTTGCACCCCTCCACTTT CASSVRGVAPLHF
. once TRBJ2-6 TRBV5-6 TGTGCCAGCAGCTTGGCCCCCGTCGGGGCCAACGTCCTGACTTTC CASSLAPVGANVLTF
. . TRBJ2-3 TRBV4-1 TGCGCCAGCAGCCAAGTCGCGCCCACAGATACGCAGTATTTT CASSQVAPTDTQYF
TRBD1 once TRBJ2-3 TRBV7-2 TGTGCCAGCAAACCGGGACAGGGGGGTCCGGATACGCAGTATTTT CASKPGQGGPDTQYF
TRBD1 . TRBJ2-1 TRBV5-1 TGCGCCAGCAGCTTGTGGGGACAGAACAGTCCCCCCTACAATGAGCAGTTCTTC CASSLWGQNSPPYNEQFF